This TCR beta chain emerged from a study of blood T cell repertoires in COVID-19. Turning to the study itself: T cells, B-cell-depleted T cells, or PBMCs provided the cDNA or gDNA that served as material.

Seattle researchers signed up patients amid active infection and tracked them longitudinally. V was cut by 6 bases and J by 1 base, with 10 bases left in between. The CDR3 has 14 amino acids. Germline CDR1 is MNHEY and CDR2 is SVGAGI. In the original processing: Reference gene primer amplification gave estimated nucleated cell counts. Libraries were prepared by immunoSEQ multiplex PCR; TCRdb keeps only in-frame clonotypes and omits some of them. For V, J and clone size, that table is used; D and trimming come from the DNA. The repertoire holds about 41,000 clones, around nine tenths seen once, with roughly 3.7% in the top ten.

This chain connects TRBV6-5 to TRBJ1-5; no clear D. The material sequenced was peripheral blood. The TCR originated in a man aged 40-49 years with COVID-19, enrolled during active disease. For the CDR3, the DNA is TGTGCCAGCAGCCACGGGGAGAGCAATCAGCCCCAGCATTTT. Its translation: CASSHGESNQPQHF.